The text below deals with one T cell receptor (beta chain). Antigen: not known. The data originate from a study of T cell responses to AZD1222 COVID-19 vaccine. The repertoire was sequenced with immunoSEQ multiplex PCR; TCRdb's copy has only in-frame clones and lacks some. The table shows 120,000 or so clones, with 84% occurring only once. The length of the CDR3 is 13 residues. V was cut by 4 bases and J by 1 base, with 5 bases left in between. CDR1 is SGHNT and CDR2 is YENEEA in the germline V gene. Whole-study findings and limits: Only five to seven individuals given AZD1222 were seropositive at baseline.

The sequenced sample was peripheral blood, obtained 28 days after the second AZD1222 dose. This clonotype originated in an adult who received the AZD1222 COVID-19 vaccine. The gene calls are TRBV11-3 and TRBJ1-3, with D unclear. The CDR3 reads CASSSKSGNTIYF. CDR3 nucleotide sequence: TGTGCCAGCAGCTCGAAGTCTGGAAACACCATATATTTT. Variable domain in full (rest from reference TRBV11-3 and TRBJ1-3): EAGVVQSPRYKIIEKKQPVAFWCNPISGHNTLYWYLQNLGQGPELLIRYENEEAVDDSQLPKDRFSAERLKGVDSTLKIQPAELGDSAVYLCASSSKSGNTIYFGEGSWLTVV.